This TCR beta chain was observed in a study of cytomegalovirus exposure and HLA in healthy donors (dated 2017 in TCRdb). Concerning the study at large: An earlier analysis of approximately 640 of the donors reported 250 to 300 Gb of sequence data and approximately 110 million unique TCR beta sequences from 150 million to 200 million T cells. To decide whether each TCR beta V gene segment behaved as functional or pseudogenic, an earlier analysis of some 600 of the donors relied on high-throughput TCR beta sequencing. Rather than using new phenotypic data, the later analysis identified candidate immune exposures from TCR beta sequences and from how often those sequences occurred across donors. On average, roughly 250,000 unique TCR beta nucleotide sequences were sequenced per donor among several hundred genotyped donors of the cohort, with 15% to 20% of those sequences being non-productive. Every discovery cohort repertoire had been produced on one sequencing platform. Using immunosequencing, the study profiled T cell repertoires from about 620 subjects and related those repertoires to cytomegalovirus serostatus. The aim of the study was to test whether cataloging public T cell receptors could identify signatures of past pathogen exposure. In a later genetic analysis, genome-wide SNP genotypes for about three fifths of the 666 donors were used, and that subset was treated as a discovery cohort. The study combined high-throughput TCR immunosequencing, statistical association of individual TCRs with disease status, and machine learning to predict cytomegalovirus infection status. Both class I and class II loci were covered by HLA typing, at four-digit resolution. Roughly 300 gigabases of sequencing data and approximately 91 million unique TCR sequences made up an early release that covered about 640 HLA-typed donors. Among the roughly 400 genotyped donors, more than 70% belonged to the genetic ancestry cluster associated with self-reported Caucasian donors. In a later analysis, previously published TCR beta repertoires from several hundred donors were re-analyzed and high-resolution HLA genotyping was added so that TCR occurrence patterns could be studied. The number of typed donors differed by locus: about 620-640 for A, B, C, DRB1 and DQB1; about 520 for DQA1; some 590 for DPA1; and about 470 for DPB1. Donor age, sex, ethnicity and CMV serostatus were compiled together with the repertoire data. A separate validation cohort of roughly 110 different subjects was used in addition to the 666-subject first cohort. Five DR-DQ haplotypes were handled as single units for association and clustering because linkage in the cohort was strong.

The cohort comprised some 700 healthy bone marrow donors. Cohort members were all nominally healthy when sampled, although unrecorded immune exposures were likely present. The donor tested CMV seropositive, placing the donor among the 289 seropositive members of the cohort. Every donor gave a peripheral blood sample, and the peripheral blood mononuclear cells from that sample were used for TCR beta sequencing. The Qiagen DNeasy Blood Extraction Kit was used to extract genomic DNA from the blood cell samples. As to this clone: Its antigen is still unknown. No base-level quality is on record; no much larger clone is a single base apart.

Summary of the overall study and its limitations: When HLA alleles, especially DR and DQ, strongly co-occurred, attributing TCR associations to individual alleles was difficult. A total of fewer than 200 TCR beta chains were listed by the study as associated with cytomegalovirus. Because HLA typing was missing for some donors at each locus, association tests included only the typed subset. A group of highly shared sequence variants was considered likely to be a technical artifact of the sequencing pipeline. V-gene and J-gene trimming of TCR beta chains was associated with a missense DCLRE1C variant in a later genetic analysis, and the association was replicated in an independent cohort. Specific HLA alleles were associated with over 15,000 TCR beta sequences at a false discovery rate of 0.05 in a later analysis. Correlated functional status among segregating V segments might be attributable to linkage disequilibrium, but an unknown experimental factor could not be ruled out. In a later analysis, most CMV-associated TCR beta chains were found to appear HLA-restricted, with HLA associations seemingly driven largely by CMV exposure. Presence/absence analyses assumed roughly uniform sequencing depth across donors, an assumption that may not hold. About 17 rarely observed V segments, including chromosome 9 orphons, were excluded from the earlier analysis of about 610 of the donors because counts were too low. This cohort had only TCR beta chains sequenced, and the lack of alpha or paired-chain data limited which features could be detected. An earlier analysis of approximately 500 of the donors showed that most TCR beta V segments appeared in productive rearrangements either about 90% or about 30% of the time, which broadly matched IMGT annotations. In a later analysis, the rate of TCR association differed among HLA loci, with DRB1 alleles having the most associated TCRs and HLA-C alleles having the fewest. The authors suggested that the approach could potentially be extended to other disease states and immunological phenotypes. A further reported finding was that TCR beta sequences accurately predicted the HLA-A and HLA-B alleles for most subjects in the first cohort. In a later genetic analysis, fewer N-insertions in productive TCRs were reported among donors in an Asian-associated ancestry cluster than the approximately 670-donor mean. According to a later analysis, parvovirus B19, influenza, CMV and Epstein-Barr virus appeared linked to several top co-occurrence clusters. The classifier was reported to diagnose cytomegalovirus status with high specificity and sensitivity in both the original and validation cohorts. Immune exposure information for the cohort was limited to CMV serostatus. Three of the identified cytomegalovirus-associated TCR beta chains were confirmed in vitro to be specific for cytomegalovirus antigens. A later analysis found that HLA-associated TCR beta chains were more clonally expanded and had lower generation probabilities than equally common non-associated chains. Most TCR sequences were observed very rarely across donors, whereas some public TCRs were present in many individuals.

Library creation used the immunoSEQ multiplex PCR assay. A mixture of 60 forward primers for TCR Vbeta segments and 13 reverse primers for TCR Jbeta segments was used in the multiplex PCR. The CDR3 region of rearranged TCR beta genes was amplified from genomic DNA with a multiplex PCR assay. On the Illumina HiSeq System, the amplified TCR beta libraries were sequenced as 87-base-pair reads. The study's own analysis went as follows. Across the 700 or so repertoires, a later analysis counted 80 million or so unique TCR beta chains, 9.5 million to 13 million of which were shared by at least two donors. Raw reads were error-corrected and collapsed into unique sequences with a nearest-neighbor algorithm that merged closely related sequences to remove PCR and sequencing errors. Alignment of CDR3 sequences to IMGT reference sequences was used to assign V, D and J gene segments. For a sequence to be retained, a match of at least six nucleotides was required to both a V gene segment and a J gene segment. A rearrangement was called productive if the CDR3 had no stop codons and remained in frame with V and J, and every other rearrangement was called non-productive. CDR3 was defined by IMGT convention, running from the second conserved V-encoded cysteine to the conserved J-encoded phenylalanine. In an earlier analysis of around 600 of the donors, sequences lacking an unambiguous match to a single V gene segment were excluded. In an earlier analysis of approximately 590 of the donors, V segments were called functional above 56.7% productive rearrangements and were called segregating when the between-donor standard deviation exceeded 5%. A statistical classification framework was built for diagnosing cytomegalovirus status from the catalog of TCR beta chain sequences. V and J gene assignment, in a later analysis, came from comparing TCR nucleotide sequences with IMGT/GENE-DB human TR gene sequences. The TCRdist pipeline was used in a later analysis to assign CDR3 sequences and most-parsimonious VDJ recombination scenarios. In a later analysis, every TCR beta chain was defined by the combination of its CDR3 amino acid sequence and its V-gene family, and reads without a unique V-gene family were dropped. In a later analysis, several hundred highly shared, low-generation-probability nucleotide sequences were removed to address suspected cross-contamination and a sequencing artifact. A later analysis calculated a clonal expansion index for each public chain from normalized within-repertoire ranks of inferred template counts. In a later analysis, generation probabilities were computed with a VDJ recombination model fitted to out-of-frame rearrangements, and the resulting probabilities were checked against IGoR. Hypergeometric tests were used in a later analysis to score TCR-TCR, TCR-HLA and TCR-CMV co-occurrence, with a repertoire-size bias correction applied to the TCR pairs. To estimate false discovery rates, a later analysis permuted the HLA or CMV assignments 20 times. In a later analysis, co-occurring TCRs were grouped using DBSCAN, and TCRdist sequence similarity was added for clustering within HLA-allele-positive subsets. Repertoires with fewer than 30,000 or more than 120,000 public chains were left out of co-occurrence clustering, as were a handful of repertoires with anomalous nucleotide sharing. Imported from immuneACCESS, the table was reduced by TCRdb to in-frame sequences with V and J called. These copies leave out some clones; in studies compared against another copy, an unresolved V gene accounts for under half, and the cause of the remainder is not known. From that table come the V and J calls and clone size; the DNA was used to work out D and trimming. Recorded for this sample are about 190,000 clones; 80% to 85% of them occurred a single time. The ten largest clones represent approximately 6.3% of the sample.

The TCR originated in a man aged 40-49 years in good health and CMV-seropositive. Sample: PBMCs.

The nucleotide sequence reads as follows: TGTGCCAGCAGCGGAGTTTATAAGGACAGGGCGCGGGGTAGGTCCTACAATGAGCAGTTCTTC. It encodes CASSGVYKDRARGRSYNEQFF. The chain employs TRBV7-6 and TRBJ2-1; 8 central bases correspond to TRBD1. The CDR3 starts with the cysteine, ends with the phenylalanine, and has 21 residues. Only the CDR3 DNA is retained, 63 bases long and in frame from the first base. V and J are trimmed by 5 bases and 1 base, and the gene matches miss 22 bases of the junction. CDR1 SGHVS and CDR2 FNYEAQ were looked up in the germline V gene.